This T cell receptor beta chain appears in the sequencing data of a study of blood T cells in healthy people across ages. The use of a sample-barcoded 5' primer and a J-beta primer mix characterized a second PCR of roughly 7 to 12 cycles. Every sample gave at least 2.5 million paired-end reads containing CDR3. One entry per CDR3 protein, called by TCRdb with MiXCR from the 5' RACE reads. Of 1.5 million to 2 million distinct CDR3 sequences in the sample, roughly 27% were seen once. Concerning this clonotype itself: Its cognate antigen is unknown.

Study-level results: Among T cells, TCR beta diversity per million cells dropped roughly linearly as age rose.

Individuals who donated were healthy Caucasians from Russia aged 6 to 90. Every sample yielded at least 6 million isolated PBMCs. This clonotype originated in a woman aged 30 to 39 in good health. Sequenced material: blood.

This CDR3 reads CASRPFRGNQPQHF. The CDR3, as DNA: TGTGCCAGCAGACCCTTCCGGGGCAATCAGCCCCAGCATTTT. This chain uses TRBV12-3 or TRBV12-4 with TRBJ1-5; D uncertain. V gave up 6 bases and J gave up 2 bases, with 11 bases separating them. The CDR3 has 14 amino acids.